A single sample is the source of the 4 T cell receptor beta chains below, sequenced in a study of early T cells in non-severe SARS-CoV-2 infection. Using its own MiXCR run on the 5' RACE reads, TCRdb lists one record per CDR3 protein. The sample yields roughly 80,000 distinct CDR3 sequences, 5.5% to 7.5% seen once. The sequenced sample was whole blood. These receptors came from an adult who was a healthcare worker with PCR-confirmed SARS-CoV-2 infection or an uninfected control (not recorded which).

In its sample, this clonotype was seen a few times. V gene TRBV5-6 combines with J gene TRBJ1-2; D unclear. Trimming cost V 3 bases and J 3 bases, with 12 bases left between them. The CDR3 contains 14 residues. Germline CDR1 reads SGHDT; CDR2 reads YYEEEE. The CDR3 nucleotides read TGTGCCAGCAGCTCCAGAATTCGGGACTATGGCTACACCTTC. Protein: CASSSRIRDYGYTF.

This clonotype was counted only a few times. J is TRBJ1-1 and V is TRBV6-5; 7 bases are shared with TRBD1. Germline CDR1 MNHEY, CDR2 SVGAGI. Trimming at V came to 6 bases and at J to 6 bases, leaving 10 bases not matched to a gene. The CDR3 is made up of 14 amino acids. This CDR3 reads CASSRQGLVAEAFF. The CDR3 DNA reads TGTGCCAGCAGCAGACAGGGTCTTGTCGCTGAAGCTTTCTTT.

This clonotype was recorded many times. The chain is built from TRBV11-2 and TRBJ2-7; 9 bases match TRBD2. From germline, CDR1 is SGHAT and CDR2 FQNNGV. This CDR3 is 13 amino acids long. J lost 6 bases, V lost 5 bases, and 5 bases had no gene match. The DNA for the CDR3 is TGTGCCAGCAGCCTCCGACTAGCGGCCGAGCAGTACTTC. Amino acids: CASSLRLAAEQYF.

J is TRBJ2-1 and V is TRBV20-1, with 11 bases identical to TRBD2. Unmatched junction bases numbered 4, after V lost 3 bases and J lost 12 bases. Germline assignment: CDR1 DFQATT and CDR2 SNEGSKA (reference sequence). The CDR3 totals 12 residues. The CDR3 reads CSASTSGSWQFF. DNA of the CDR3: TGCAGTGCTAGTACTAGCGGGAGTTGGCAGTTCTTC.